The sequence of this T cell receptor beta chain was determined in a study of T cells in Graves' hyperthyroidism and ophthalmopathy (dated by TCRdb to between 2018 and 2020). About the study as a whole: Peripheral blood samples were taken at initial diagnosis, before any treatment was given. TCR V-J signatures able to tell the groups apart were searched for in a discovery cohort of 90 to 100 patients, of whom 43 had Graves' ophthalmopathy and around 58 had stable Graves' hyperthyroidism. Prospective prediction of ophthalmopathy was tested in an independent validation cohort consisting of 18 to 20 hyperthyroidism patients and about 17 patients who later progressed to ophthalmopathy. The 100 discovery patients were randomly divided into training and test sets at a 7:3 ratio. In addition, the study compared T-cell repertoires in thyroid tissue and in blood from six Graves' hyperthyroidism patients. After sampling, hyperthyroidism patients received methimazole starting at 30 mg daily, and ophthalmopathy patients received high-dose intravenous methylprednisolone. The paper describes TCR Vbeta CDR3 sequencing of 120 to 150 peripheral blood samples, made up of about 41 ophthalmopathy patients, around 73 hyperthyroidism patients and about 17 progressor patients.

Amplification of TCR beta CDR3 regions was carried out from RNA transcripts. The first round of RT-PCR for the TCR CDR3 was performed with the HTBI primer set and the Qiagen OneStep RT-PCR kit. The libraries were constructed in a second round of multiplex PCR and then size-selected and purified. Sequencing of the libraries was done on an Illumina HiSeq2000 using paired-end 100 bp reads. From the authors' description of their analysis: SOAPnuke was used to process the raw data, throwing out any read that contained adapters or uncalled bases, had a mean Phred below 15, or lacked an exact constant-primer or identifier match. COPE v1.2.5 was used to merge the high-quality paired reads, and each unique nucleotide sequence was defined as a clonotype. Clonotypes were aligned to IMGT TRBV, TRBD and TRBJ reference segments using MiTCR v1.1. The analysis was restricted to V-J combinations with a frequency above 0.0001, which together covered 99% to 99.2% of the repertoires. The TCS score was defined as F50 (clonal expansion) divided by E x V (chaos), with BLOSUM62-based TCRdist calculated between CDR3 peptides within each V-J. Welch's t-statistics and random forest reduced 450 to 600 V-J features to about 13, which were used in a naive Bayes classifier (R e1071). TCRdb applied fastp at Q25 and MiXCR to the public reads, then kept only in-frame beta chains. Duplicate CDR3 protein sequences are folded into a single record with the most common DNA and genes. TCRdb, not the authors, supplied the V and J calls. The sample table holds hundreds of thousands of distinct CDR3 sequences, of which approximately 15% were seen once. Together, the top ten hold less than 3.5% of the sample.

The CDR3 numbers 12 residues from cysteine through phenylalanine. CDR3 DNA only is kept here, 36 bases in frame from base 1. The CDR1 and CDR2 encoded by the germline V gene are WSHSY and SAAADI. Trimming costs V 2 bases and J 4 bases, and their ends lie 6 bases apart. Of note for this clonotype: What this receptor recognizes is not known. No base-level quality is on record; no much larger clone is a single base apart.

In the ophthalmopathy patients, disease was moderately to severely active, with a Clinical Activity Score of 3 or more, a NOSPECS grade of 4 or more, and a duration of less than 3 months. Exclusion was applied to patients with uncontrolled infections, other autoimmune diseases, pregnancy or lactation. Diagnoses were established on the basis of clinical symptoms, serum thyroxine and TRAb, thyroid ultrasound, and orbital computed tomography. PBMCs were separated from roughly 9.6 ml of fresh peripheral blood using Ficoll-Paque density gradient centrifugation. Total RNA was extracted with Trizol reagent, and quality was checked on an Agilent 2100 Bioanalyzer. Results and caveats for the whole study, not just this receptor: In validation, the model predicted progression to ophthalmopathy with just under 71% sensitivity and around 72% specificity, a median of about 6.7 months before onset. Most expanded thyroid clonotypes (frequency above 0.001) were also found in blood, which suggests that blood repertoires may mirror thyroid immune responses. In cross-validation, a model built on a 13 V-J signature told ophthalmopathy apart from stable hyperthyroidism with approximately 90% sensitivity and approximately 84% specificity, and in testing the same model reached 80%/75%. Sample size was not statistically predetermined, and blinding of investigators to group allocation was not performed.

This receptor was obtained from a woman in her thirties or forties with Graves' ophthalmopathy. Sequencing input: blood. Recombination connected TRBV10-2 to TRBJ2-7, with the D segment identity uncertain. CDR3 region: CASSELLYEQYF. In nucleotide form, the sequence is TGCGCCAGCAGTGAGCTGCTATACGAGCAGTACTTC.